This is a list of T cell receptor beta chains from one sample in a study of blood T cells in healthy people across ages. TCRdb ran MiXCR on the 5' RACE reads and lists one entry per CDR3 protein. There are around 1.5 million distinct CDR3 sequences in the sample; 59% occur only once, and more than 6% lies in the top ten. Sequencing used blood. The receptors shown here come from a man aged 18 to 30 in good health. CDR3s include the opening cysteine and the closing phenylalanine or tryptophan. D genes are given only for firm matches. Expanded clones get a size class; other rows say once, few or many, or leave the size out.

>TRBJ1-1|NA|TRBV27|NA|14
TGTGCCAGCAGTTTACAGGGGAGGGTGGGTGAAGCTTTCTTT
CASSLQGRVGEAFF
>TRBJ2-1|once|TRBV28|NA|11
TGTGCCAGCAACAGTCACAATGAGCAGTTCTTC
CASNSHNEQFF
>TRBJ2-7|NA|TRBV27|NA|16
TGTGCCAGCAGTTTTTCCCAGGGTCGCCTTATCTACGAGCAGTACTTC
CASSFSQGRLIYEQYF
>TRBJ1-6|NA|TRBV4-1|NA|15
TGCGCCAGCAGCCAAGCACGAGGGGCGGGTTCACCCCTCCACTTT
CASSQARGAGSPLHF
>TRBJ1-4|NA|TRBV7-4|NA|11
TGTGCCAGCAGCTTGGTGATAGCGCTGTTTTTT
CASSLVIALFF
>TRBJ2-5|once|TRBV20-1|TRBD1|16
TGCAGTGCTAGAGATGACAGGGGCCTGTACCAAGAGACCCAGTACTTC
CSARDDRGLYQETQYF
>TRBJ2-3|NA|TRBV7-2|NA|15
TGTGCCAGCAGCCCCCCAGGGGTTTCCCCAGATACGCAGTATTTT
CASSPPGVSPDTQYF
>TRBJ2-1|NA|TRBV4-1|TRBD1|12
TGCGCCAGCAGCCAAAACAGGGGGAGGCAGTTCTTC
CASSQNRGRQFF
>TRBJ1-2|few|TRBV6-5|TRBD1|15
TGTGCCAGCAGTCTTACCGGGACAGGGAACTATGGCTACACCTTC
CASSLTGTGNYGYTF
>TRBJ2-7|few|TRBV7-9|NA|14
TGTGCCAGCAGCTTAACCAGGCCTCCCTACGAGCAGTACTTC
CASSLTRPPYEQYF
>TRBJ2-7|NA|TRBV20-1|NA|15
TGCAGTGCTAGACCGAGGGGGTACTCCTACAATGAGCAGTACTTC
CSARPRGYSYNEQYF
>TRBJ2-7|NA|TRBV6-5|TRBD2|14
TGTGCCAGCAGCCGCGCGGGAGTGACCTACGAGCAGTACTTC
CASSRAGVTYEQYF
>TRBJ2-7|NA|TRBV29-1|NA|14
TGCAGCGCGGGTCGGGCGGGCCTTTCCTACGAGCAGTACTTC
CSAGRAGLSYEQYF
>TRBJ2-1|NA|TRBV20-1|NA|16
TGCAGTGCGGAAGTTGCTTACGGACAGAACGAGAATGAGCAGTTCTTC
CSAEVAYGQNENEQFF
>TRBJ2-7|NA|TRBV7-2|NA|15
TGTGCCAGCAGCTTAGAGACAGTGCTTCCCTACGAGCAGTACTTC
CASSLETVLPYEQYF
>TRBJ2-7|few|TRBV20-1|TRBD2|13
TGCAGTGCTGCTAGCGGGATCACCTACGAGCAGTACTTC
CSAASGITYEQYF
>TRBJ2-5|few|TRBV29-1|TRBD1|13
TGCAGCGTTGAAAAGGGACAGGAAGGGACCCAGTACTTC
CSVEKGQEGTQYF
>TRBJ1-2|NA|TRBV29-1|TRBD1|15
TGCAGCGTTGAAAGGGTGACAGGGGGTAACTATGGCTACACCTTC
CSVERVTGGNYGYTF
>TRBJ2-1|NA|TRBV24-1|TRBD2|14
TGTGCCACCGGAGAGCGGGGGGCCTGGAATGAGCAGTTCTTC
CATGERGAWNEQFF
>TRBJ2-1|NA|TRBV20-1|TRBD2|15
TGCAGTGCTCCCAGAGCCGGGGGGGCAGGCAATGAGCAGTTCTTC
CSAPRAGGAGNEQFF
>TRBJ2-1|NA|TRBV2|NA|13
TGTGCTAGCAGTGGCCTAGCGTGGACTGAGCAGTTCTTC
CASSGLAWTEQFF
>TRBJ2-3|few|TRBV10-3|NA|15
TGTGCCATCAGTGATTTAACCGGCGGCACAGATACGCAGTATTTT
CAISDLTGGTDTQYF
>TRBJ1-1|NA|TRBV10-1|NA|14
TGCGCCAGCAGTGAAGCTCAGGGGAGCAGTGAAGCTTTCTTT
CASSEAQGSSEAFF
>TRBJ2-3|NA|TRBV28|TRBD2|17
TGTGCCAGCAGTTACACCGGGACTAGCGGCACACGCCATACGCAGTATTTT
CASSYTGTSGTRHTQYF
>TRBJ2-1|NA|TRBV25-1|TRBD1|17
TGTGCCAGCAGTGAACTATGGGGCGACAGGGAGAACAATGAGCAGTTCTTC
CASSELWGDRENNEQFF